This T cell receptor (beta chain) was retrieved from a study of post-analysis software for immune sequencing data. Worth noting for this clonotype: The antigen is unknown.

Trimming took 5 bases from V and 0 from J, leaving 12 bases between them. From germline, CDR1 is SEHNR and CDR2 FQNEAQ (reference sequence). The CDR3 length is 15 residues. TCR beta cDNA libraries included unique molecular identifiers. T cells numbering 1 to 10 million gave rise to around 460,000 cDNA molecules. TCRdb used MiXCR to reprocess the PCR reads, holding one entry per CDR3 protein. The sample lists about 540,000 distinct CDR3 sequences, around 31% occurring once. Study conclusions and caveats: TRBV5-6, TRBV5-1 and TRBV20-1 belonged to a set of roughly five TRBV segments that were more frequent in patients than controls.

This chain links TRBV7-9 with TRBJ2-3, with a weak D call TRBD2 (5 bases). Material for sequencing was blood. The clonotype originates from a girl younger than 18 with multiple sclerosis. CDR3: CASSPGRTSTDTQYF. Here the CDR3 DNA reads TGTGCCAGCAGCCCGGGCCGGACTAGCACAGATACGCAGTATTTT.